A selection of T cell receptor beta chains follows, all from one sample in a study of OX40 agonist ivuxolimab in advanced cancers. Using immunoSEQ multiplex PCR, the repertoire was profiled, and TCRdb retains in-frame clones only, with some absent. The repertoire holds about 61,000 clones, with approximately 92% as singletons. Specimen: CD4+ or CD8+ T cells sorted from blood, collected in a trial of the OX40 agonist ivuxolimab. These receptors all come from an adult with an advanced solid tumor such as melanoma, head and neck, liver or kidney cancer. Both conserved end residues are part of each CDR3. The D gene is left open where the match is weak. Expanded clones get a size class; other rows say once, few or many, or leave the size out.

J gene	CDR3 length	D gene	V gene	clone size	CDR3 protein	CDR3 DNA
TRBJ2-1	15	NA	TRBV30	NA	CAWSPLGGPYNEQFF	TGTGCCTGGAGTCCCCTCGGCGGGCCCTACAATGAGCAGTTCTTC
TRBJ2-3	13	NA	TRBV9	NA	CASSVARTDTQYF	TGTGCCAGCAGCGTAGCTCGGACAGATACGCAGTATTTT
TRBJ1-1	13	NA	TRBV11-2	NA	CASSSDRNTEAFF	TGTGCCAGCAGCTCGGACAGGAACACTGAAGCTTTCTTT
TRBJ1-2	12	NA	TRBV5-4	NA	CASGSGVGGYTF	TGTGCCAGTGGAAGCGGGGTGGGTGGCTACACCTTC
TRBJ2-1	13	NA	TRBV11-2	NA	CASSLESINEQFF	TGTGCCAGCAGCTTAGAGAGCATCAATGAGCAGTTCTTC
TRBJ2-5	15	TRBD2	TRBV28	NA	CASRPPGLLQETQYF	TGTGCCAGCAGACCCCCGGGACTACTCCAAGAGACCCAGTACTTC
TRBJ1-2	16	NA	TRBV19	NA	CASSIDLEETRQGYTF	TGTGCCAGTAGTATAGATTTGGAGGAAACGCGGCAGGGCTACACCTTC
TRBJ2-1	14	NA	TRBV9	NA	CASSGGLPYNEQFF	TGTGCCAGCAGCGGGGGACTTCCTTACAATGAGCAGTTCTTC
TRBJ2-1	14	NA	TRBV27	NA	CASSSPDQMGEQFF	TGTGCCAGCAGTTCCCCGGACCAAATGGGTGAGCAGTTCTTC
TRBJ2-7	13	TRBD1	TRBV28	NA	CASSSGQSLEQYF	TGTGCCAGCAGTTCGGGACAGTCACTCGAGCAGTACTTC
TRBJ1-1	14	NA	TRBV28	NA	CASSTGLLYTEAFF	TGTGCCAGCAGCACAGGGTTGTTGTACACTGAAGCTTTCTTT
TRBJ2-1	16	TRBD2	TRBV4-3	NA	CASSQEGLAAYNEQFF	TGCGCCAGCAGCCAAGAAGGGCTAGCGGCCTACAATGAGCAGTTCTTC
TRBJ1-1	12	NA	TRBV2	NA	CASSDRVIEAFF	TGTGCCAGCAGTGACAGGGTAATTGAAGCTTTCTTT
TRBJ2-1	16	NA	TRBV4-1	once	CASSQETASSYNEQFF	TGCGCCAGCAGCCAAGAAACTGCGAGCTCCTACAATGAGCAGTTCTTC
TRBJ1-1	13	NA	TRBV6-1	NA	CASSGPENTEAFF	TGTGCCAGCAGTGGCCCGGAAAACACTGAAGCTTTCTTT
TRBJ1-5	12	NA	TRBV7-8	NA	CASSLLNQPQHF	TGTGCCAGCAGCCTCCTGAATCAGCCCCAGCATTTT
TRBJ2-1	17	TRBD2	TRBV28	once	CASSLILAGGSYNEQFF	TGTGCCAGCAGTTTAATACTAGCGGGGGGATCCTACAATGAGCAGTTCTTC
TRBJ2-1	12	NA	TRBV7-9	NA	CASSPWDNEQFF	TGTGCCAGCAGCCCCTGGGACAATGAGCAGTTCTTC
TRBJ2-1	14	NA	TRBV6-5	NA	CASSYSGATNEQFF	TGTGCCAGCAGTTATTCCGGGGCCACCAATGAGCAGTTCTTC
TRBJ2-6	20	TRBD2	TRBV9	once	CASSVRLAGRESSGANVLTF	TGTGCCAGCAGCGTAAGGCTAGCGGGCCGCGAAAGCTCTGGGGCCAACGTCCTGACTTTC
TRBJ2-1	14	TRBD2	TRBV6-6	NA	CATLGGSSYNEQFF	TGTGCCACCTTGGGAGGGAGCTCCTACAATGAGCAGTTCTTC
TRBJ1-3	13	NA	TRBV7-2	NA	CASSPTMGNTIYF	TGTGCCAGCAGCCCCACAATGGGAAACACCATATATTTT
TRBJ1-5	15	TRBD1	TRBV15	NA	CATSKDRGYNQPQHF	TGTGCCACCTCAAAAGACAGGGGCTACAATCAGCCCCAGCATTTT
TRBJ1-1	15	NA	TRBV19	NA	CASSINFGDRSEAFF	TGTGCCAGTAGTATCAACTTCGGGGACCGTTCTGAAGCTTTCTTT
TRBJ1-1	13	NA	TRBV7-2	NA	CASSYGANTEAFF	TGTGCCAGCAGCTACGGGGCTAACACTGAAGCTTTCTTT
TRBJ2-1	11	NA	TRBV7-3	NA	CASSFSDEQFF	TGTGCCAGCAGCTTCTCGGATGAGCAGTTCTTC
TRBJ2-1	15	TRBD2	TRBV29-1	NA	CSVAGTSGGYNEQFF	TGCAGCGTCGCTGGGACTAGCGGGGGGTACAATGAGCAGTTCTTC
TRBJ1-6	14	NA	TRBV4-1	NA	CASSQVSPNSPLHF	TGCGCCAGCAGCCAAGTGAGTCCAAATTCACCCCTCCACTTT
TRBJ1-3	15	NA	TRBV19	NA	CASSPGPFAGNTIYF	TGTGCCAGTAGCCCCGGGCCGTTCGCTGGAAACACCATATATTTT
TRBJ1-2	17	TRBD1	TRBV9	NA	CASSPSPTGEPVYGYTF	TGTGCCAGCAGCCCCTCCCCGACAGGGGAACCCGTCTATGGCTACACCTTC
TRBJ1-6	13	NA	TRBV6-6	NA	CASSYPPNSPLHF	TGTGCCAGCAGTTACCCCCCTAATTCACCCCTCCACTTT
TRBJ1-4	13	NA	TRBV29-1	NA	CSVGKGPVGKLFF	TGCAGCGTTGGCAAGGGCCCCGTGGGAAAACTGTTTTTT
TRBJ2-2	14	NA	TRBV28	NA	CASSLSGRGGELFF	TGTGCCAGCAGTTTATCCGGACGGGGCGGGGAGCTGTTTTTT
TRBJ1-5	15	TRBD1	TRBV4-2	NA	CASSQPGQGDQPQHF	TGTGCCAGCAGCCAGCCGGGACAGGGAGATCAGCCCCAGCATTTT
TRBJ1-5	15	NA	TRBV19	NA	CAFRLGFGGNQPQHF	TGTGCCTTCCGGTTGGGCTTTGGGGGGAATCAGCCCCAGCATTTT
TRBJ2-1	14	TRBD1	TRBV4-1	NA	CASSQRGQGTEQFF	TGCGCCAGCAGCCAAAGGGGACAGGGGACTGAGCAGTTCTTC
TRBJ2-5	14	NA	TRBV9	NA	CASSVGGSQETQYF	TGTGCCAGCAGCGTAGGTGGGAGTCAAGAGACCCAGTACTTC
TRBJ2-5	17	TRBD2	TRBV12-5	NA	CASGLGLAGGPRETQYF	TGTGCTAGTGGACTAGGACTAGCGGGAGGGCCGAGAGAGACCCAGTACTTC
TRBJ1-2	13	TRBD1	TRBV28	NA	CASGRTGDYGYTF	TGTGCCAGCGGCCGGACAGGGGACTATGGCTACACCTTC
TRBJ1-5	13	TRBD1	TRBV30	NA	CAWSPDRDQPQHF	TGTGCCTGGAGTCCCGACAGGGATCAGCCCCAGCATTTT
TRBJ1-2	11	NA	TRBV30	NA	CAWSYKAGYTF	TGTGCCTGGAGTTACAAGGCAGGCTACACCTTC
TRBJ1-4	12	TRBD1	TRBV27	NA	CASSFQGGKLFF	TGTGCCAGCAGTTTCCAGGGGGGAAAACTGTTTTTT
TRBJ2-5	13	NA	TRBV28	once	CATQSPYQETQYF	TGTGCCACTCAGTCTCCGTACCAAGAGACCCAGTACTTC
TRBJ2-3	12	NA	TRBV27	NA	CASSPSTDTQYF	TGTGCCAGCAGTCCTAGCACAGATACGCAGTATTTT
TRBJ1-1	15	NA	TRBV27	NA	CASRLGPGAAREAFF	TGTGCCAGCAGACTGGGGCCGGGGGCAGCTCGGGAAGCTTTCTTT
TRBJ2-7	14	NA	TRBV28	NA	CASSFPGLDYEQYF	TGTGCCAGCAGTTTCCCCGGGTTAGACTACGAGCAGTACTTC
TRBJ2-1	20	TRBD2	TRBV19	NA	CASRLAGGPLVPSFYNEQFF	TGTGCCAGTAGACTAGCGGGAGGGCCCTTGGTTCCATCCTTCTACAATGAGCAGTTCTTC
TRBJ1-5	17	NA	TRBV7-8	NA	CASSLVGGQHSNQPQHF	TGTGCCAGCAGCTTAGTAGGTGGACAACATAGCAATCAGCCCCAGCATTTT
TRBJ1-6	14	NA	TRBV28	NA	CASSPGSYNSPLHF	TGTGCCAGCAGTCCAGGGTCCTATAATTCACCCCTCCACTTT
TRBJ2-2	15	NA	TRBV5-8	NA	CASSLLRSNTGELFF	TGTGCCAGCAGCTTGCTGCGATCCAACACCGGGGAGCTGTTTTTT
TRBJ1-1	13	TRBD1	TRBV29-1	few	CSVDGQGGTEAFF	TGCAGCGTTGATGGACAGGGCGGGACTGAAGCTTTCTTT
TRBJ1-5	17	NA	TRBV19	once	CARNYSPDGISNQPQHF	TGTGCCAGAAACTATTCGCCGGACGGAATTAGCAATCAGCCCCAGCATTTT
TRBJ2-5	13	NA	TRBV28	NA	CASSSKREETQYF	TGTGCCAGCAGTTCCAAGAGAGAAGAGACCCAGTACTTC
TRBJ2-5	11	NA	TRBV27	NA	CASSFLETQYF	TGTGCCAGCAGTTTTCTCGAGACCCAGTACTTC
TRBJ1-1	15	TRBD1	TRBV2	NA	CARTGEDGMNTEAFF	TGTGCCAGGACAGGGGAAGACGGGATGAACACTGAAGCTTTCTTT